This is a list of T cell receptor beta chains from one sample in a study of immune evolution from preneoplasia to lung adenocarcinoma. The method was immunoSEQ multiplex PCR; TCRdb's version includes in-frame clones alone and lacks a portion of them. The sample lists tens of thousands of clones, less than 80% occurring once. Sequencing used FFPE invasive lung adenocarcinoma tissue. Receptors originate from a person in their sixties or seventies with lung adenocarcinoma. Each CDR3 is given with its conserved first and last residue. Fields, in order: V gene, clone size, D gene, J gene, CDR3 protein, CDR3 DNA. The D gene is left open where the match is weak. Some rows have no size entry. The others give once, few or many, or a class for an expanded clone.

V gene: TRBV13
clone size: once
D gene: NA
J gene: TRBJ2-3
CDR3 protein: CASSMGPPKEYF
CDR3 DNA: TGTGCCAGCAGCATGGGCCCACCGAAAGAGTATTTT

V gene: TRBV6-6
clone size: NA
D gene: NA
J gene: TRBJ2-7
CDR3 protein: CASTPSSSYEQYF
CDR3 DNA: TGTGCCAGCACCCCGAGTAGCTCCTACGAGCAGTACTTC

V gene: TRBV19
clone size: NA
D gene: NA
J gene: TRBJ1-2
CDR3 protein: CASSMVRNGYTF
CDR3 DNA: TGTGCCAGTAGTATGGTTCGGAATGGCTACACCTTC

V gene: TRBV10-2
clone size: NA
D gene: NA
J gene: TRBJ2-1
CDR3 protein: CASRNRGGLYNEQFF
CDR3 DNA: TGCGCCAGCAGAAACAGGGGAGGCCTCTACAATGAGCAGTTCTTC

V gene: TRBV9
clone size: few
D gene: NA
J gene: TRBJ2-3
CDR3 protein: CASSASVPDTQYF
CDR3 DNA: TGTGCCAGCAGCGCGAGCGTCCCAGATACGCAGTATTTT

V gene: TRBV28
clone size: NA
D gene: TRBD2
J gene: TRBJ2-1
CDR3 protein: CASSLHSAGVDEQFF
CDR3 DNA: TGTGCCAGCAGCCTTCACTCAGCGGGAGTCGATGAGCAGTTCTTC

V gene: TRBV6-1
clone size: NA
D gene: NA
J gene: TRBJ1-5
CDR3 protein: CASSVNWRGRAAQHF
CDR3 DNA: TGTGCCAGCAGTGTGAATTGGAGGGGTCGGGCAGCCCAGCATTTT

V gene: TRBV5-8
clone size: NA
D gene: TRBD2
J gene: TRBJ2-5
CDR3 protein: CASSRTSAARGTQYF
CDR3 DNA: TGTGCCAGCAGCCGAACTAGCGCCGCGCGGGGGACCCAGTACTTC

V gene: TRBV29-1
clone size: NA
D gene: TRBD1
J gene: TRBJ1-2
CDR3 protein: CSVAEGAGYTF
CDR3 DNA: TGCAGCGTTGCAGAGGGGGCCGGCTACACCTTC

V gene: TRBV5-1
clone size: NA
D gene: NA
J gene: TRBJ1-4
CDR3 protein: CASSLATDEKLFF
CDR3 DNA: TGCGCCAGCAGCTTGGCCACAGATGAAAAACTGTTTTTT

V gene: TRBV9
clone size: few
D gene: NA
J gene: TRBJ2-5
CDR3 protein: CASSVEIGRGVQETQYF
CDR3 DNA: TGTGCCAGCAGCGTAGAAATAGGCCGTGGCGTCCAAGAGACCCAGTACTTC

V gene: TRBV11-3
clone size: NA
D gene: NA
J gene: TRBJ1-5
CDR3 protein: CASSTDQGLPQHF
CDR3 DNA: TGTGCCAGCAGCACCGACCAGGGGTTGCCCCAGCATTTT

V gene: TRBV7-9
clone size: NA
D gene: NA
J gene: TRBJ2-7
CDR3 protein: CATGRDAYEQYF
CDR3 DNA: TGTGCCACTGGTCGGGACGCCTACGAGCAGTACTTC

V gene: TRBV5-4
clone size: NA
D gene: NA
J gene: TRBJ2-3
CDR3 protein: CASSLGQASSDTQYF
CDR3 DNA: TGTGCCAGCAGCTTGGGACAGGCAAGTTCAGATACGCAGTATTTT

V gene: TRBV7-8
clone size: medium-sized
D gene: TRBD2
J gene: TRBJ2-2
CDR3 protein: CASSPRGLALKAGTGELFF
CDR3 DNA: TGTGCCAGCAGCCCCAGGGGACTAGCTCTGAAGGCTGGCACCGGGGAGCTGTTTTTT

V gene: TRBV6-5
clone size: NA
D gene: NA
J gene: TRBJ2-7
CDR3 protein: CASFAYGSSSYEQYF
CDR3 DNA: TGTGCCAGCTTTGCATACGGGTCGAGCTCCTACGAGCAGTACTTC

V gene: TRBV2
clone size: NA
D gene: TRBD2
J gene: TRBJ2-3
CDR3 protein: CASTTGGRATDTQYF
CDR3 DNA: TGTGCCAGCACCACTGGCGGGAGGGCCACGGATACGCAGTATTTT

V gene: TRBV5-1
clone size: NA
D gene: TRBD2
J gene: TRBJ2-1
CDR3 protein: CASGTSANNEQFF
CDR3 DNA: TGCGCCAGCGGGACTAGCGCAAACAATGAGCAGTTCTTC

V gene: TRBV5-1
clone size: NA
D gene: NA
J gene: TRBJ2-1
CDR3 protein: CASSPTTSQGEQFF
CDR3 DNA: TGCGCCAGCAGCCCGACTACTAGTCAGGGTGAGCAGTTCTTC

V gene: TRBV9
clone size: NA
D gene: NA
J gene: TRBJ2-7
CDR3 protein: CASSPAGGASYEQYF
CDR3 DNA: TGTGCCAGCAGCCCGGCAGGTGGGGCCTCCTACGAGCAGTACTTC

V gene: TRBV7-9
clone size: NA
D gene: TRBD2
J gene: TRBJ2-3
CDR3 protein: CASSTRGAGADMQYF
CDR3 DNA: TGTGCCAGCAGCACCCGAGGAGCGGGAGCAGATATGCAGTATTTT

V gene: TRBV2
clone size: NA
D gene: TRBD2
J gene: TRBJ2-5
CDR3 protein: CASSPRGGVGETQYF
CDR3 DNA: TGTGCCAGCAGCCCTCGGGGAGGGGTAGGGGAGACCCAGTACTTC

V gene: TRBV5-4
clone size: NA
D gene: NA
J gene: TRBJ1-4
CDR3 protein: CASSLTGGALVTNEKLFF
CDR3 DNA: TGTGCCAGCAGCTTAACAGGTGGAGCGCTTGTGACTAATGAAAAACTGTTTTTT

V gene: TRBV7-2
clone size: NA
D gene: NA
J gene: TRBJ2-2
CDR3 protein: CASSPQGGLNTGELFF
CDR3 DNA: TGTGCCAGCAGCCCGCAGGGTGGCCTGAACACCGGGGAGCTGTTTTTT

V gene: TRBV2
clone size: few
D gene: NA
J gene: TRBJ1-5
CDR3 protein: CASSPTRSPNQPQHF
CDR3 DNA: TGTGCCAGCAGTCCGACCCGGAGCCCTAATCAGCCCCAGCATTTT

V gene: TRBV2
clone size: NA
D gene: TRBD2
J gene: TRBJ2-7
CDR3 protein: CASMARAGGHEQYF
CDR3 DNA: TGTGCCAGCATGGCCCGCGCGGGAGGCCACGAGCAGTACTTC

V gene: TRBV5-1
clone size: few
D gene: NA
J gene: TRBJ1-5
CDR3 protein: CASSPREGQPQHF
CDR3 DNA: TGCGCCAGCAGCCCTAGGGAGGGTCAGCCCCAGCATTTT

V gene: TRBV7-8
clone size: NA
D gene: TRBD1
J gene: TRBJ1-2
CDR3 protein: CASSPRTGVNYGYTF
CDR3 DNA: TGTGCCAGCAGCCCTCGGACAGGGGTTAACTATGGCTACACCTTC

V gene: TRBV6-1
clone size: NA
D gene: TRBD1
J gene: TRBJ1-5
CDR3 protein: CASSARTGNYQPQHF
CDR3 DNA: TGTGCCAGCAGTGCACGGACAGGGAATTATCAGCCCCAGCATTTT

V gene: TRBV5-6
clone size: few
D gene: TRBD1
J gene: TRBJ2-7
CDR3 protein: CASSFRRQGAREQYF
CDR3 DNA: TGTGCCAGCAGCTTTCGAAGACAGGGGGCGCGGGAGCAGTACTTC

V gene: TRBV18
clone size: NA
D gene: NA
J gene: TRBJ1-1
CDR3 protein: CASSPYVNTEAFF
CDR3 DNA: TGTGCCAGCTCACCATACGTGAACACTGAAGCTTTCTTT

V gene: TRBV10-3
clone size: NA
D gene: TRBD2
J gene: TRBJ2-7
CDR3 protein: CASSRTSGLYEQYF
CDR3 DNA: TGTGCCAGCAGTAGGACTAGCGGGCTCTACGAGCAGTACTTC

V gene: TRBV30
clone size: NA
D gene: NA
J gene: TRBJ2-6
CDR3 protein: CACSWRAGANVLTF
CDR3 DNA: TGTGCCTGCTCATGGAGGGCCGGGGCCAACGTCCTGACTTTC

V gene: TRBV12-5
clone size: NA
D gene: NA
J gene: TRBJ2-1
CDR3 protein: CASGLVLFGIGRSSYNEQFF
CDR3 DNA: TGTGCTAGTGGTTTGGTACTATTCGGTATAGGCCGCTCCTCCTACAATGAGCAGTTCTTC

V gene: TRBV28
clone size: NA
D gene: TRBD1
J gene: TRBJ2-3
CDR3 protein: CASSRTGGAGGTQYF
CDR3 DNA: TGTGCCAGCAGCCGTACAGGGGGCGCGGGCGGTACGCAGTATTTT

V gene: TRBV9
clone size: NA
D gene: NA
J gene: TRBJ2-7
CDR3 protein: CASSGGGQVHEQYF
CDR3 DNA: TGTGCCAGCAGCGGCGGGGGACAAGTCCACGAGCAGTACTTC

V gene: TRBV11-2
clone size: NA
D gene: TRBD1
J gene: TRBJ2-7
CDR3 protein: CASSLGQGSRVEQYF
CDR3 DNA: TGTGCCAGCAGCTTGGGACAGGGGAGCCGCGTAGAGCAGTACTTC

V gene: TRBV5-1
clone size: medium-sized
D gene: NA
J gene: TRBJ2-7
CDR3 protein: CASSLATPSHRSYEQYF
CDR3 DNA: TGCGCCAGCAGCTTGGCCACTCCCTCGCATCGGTCCTACGAGCAGTACTTC

V gene: TRBV6-5
clone size: few
D gene: NA
J gene: TRBJ2-1
CDR3 protein: CASSYRDYNEQFF
CDR3 DNA: TGTGCCAGCAGTTACCGCGATTACAATGAGCAGTTCTTC

V gene: TRBV10-3
clone size: NA
D gene: NA
J gene: TRBJ1-2
CDR3 protein: CAISESGRVDGYTF
CDR3 DNA: TGTGCCATCAGTGAGTCCGGCAGGGTGGATGGCTACACCTTC

V gene: TRBV30
clone size: NA
D gene: TRBD2
J gene: TRBJ2-3
CDR3 protein: CAWSRLAGGPTSTDTQYF
CDR3 DNA: TGTGCCTGGAGTAGACTAGCGGGAGGTCCGACTAGCACAGATACGCAGTATTTT

V gene: TRBV29-1
clone size: NA
D gene: NA
J gene: TRBJ1-1
CDR3 protein: CSVLRGVDTEAFF
CDR3 DNA: TGCAGCGTTTTACGGGGGGTCGACACTGAAGCTTTCTTT

V gene: TRBV5-1
clone size: medium-sized
D gene: NA
J gene: TRBJ2-1
CDR3 protein: CASSLARPDDRQFF
CDR3 DNA: TGCGCCAGCAGCTTGGCCAGGCCAGATGATAGGCAGTTCTTC

V gene: TRBV14
clone size: NA
D gene: NA
J gene: TRBJ2-3
CDR3 protein: CASSHTDTQYF
CDR3 DNA: TGTGCCAGCAGCCACACAGATACGCAGTATTTT

V gene: TRBV21-1
clone size: NA
D gene: NA
J gene: TRBJ1-4
CDR3 protein: CASRMALATVHNEKLFF
CDR3 DNA: TGTGCCAGCAGGATGGCTTTAGCTACAGTGCATAATGAAAAACTGTTTTTT

V gene: TRBV4-1
clone size: NA
D gene: TRBD2
J gene: TRBJ2-1
CDR3 protein: CASSHLSSGGEQFF
CDR3 DNA: TGCGCCAGCAGCCATCTAAGCAGCGGGGGCGAGCAGTTCTTC

V gene: TRBV7-2
clone size: NA
D gene: TRBD1
J gene: TRBJ2-7
CDR3 protein: CASSAEGTGLREQYF
CDR3 DNA: TGTGCCAGCAGCGCGGAGGGGACAGGGCTACGGGAGCAGTACTTC

V gene: TRBV6-1
clone size: NA
D gene: NA
J gene: TRBJ2-6
CDR3 protein: CASSEEYGTGANVLTF
CDR3 DNA: TGTGCCAGCAGTGAAGAGTATGGGACTGGGGCCAACGTCCTGACTTTC

V gene: TRBV6-1
clone size: medium-sized
D gene: TRBD1
J gene: TRBJ2-1
CDR3 protein: CASSEVGQGGDEQFF
CDR3 DNA: TGTGCCAGCAGTGAAGTGGGACAGGGGGGCGATGAGCAGTTCTTC

V gene: TRBV10-3
clone size: NA
D gene: NA
J gene: TRBJ2-1
CDR3 protein: CAITRESYNEQFF
CDR3 DNA: TGTGCCATCACCCGGGAGTCCTACAATGAGCAGTTCTTC

V gene: TRBV4-3
clone size: NA
D gene: TRBD2
J gene: TRBJ2-7
CDR3 protein: CASSQIPSGTFAYEQYF
CDR3 DNA: TGCGCCAGCAGCCAAATTCCTAGCGGGACATTTGCCTACGAGCAGTACTTC

V gene: TRBV7-9
clone size: NA
D gene: NA
J gene: TRBJ2-2
CDR3 protein: CASSFVGGDTGELFF
CDR3 DNA: TGTGCCAGCAGCTTTGTGGGAGGAGACACCGGGGAGCTGTTTTTT

V gene: TRBV7-8
clone size: NA
D gene: TRBD1
J gene: TRBJ2-7
CDR3 protein: CASSPDRGDEQYF
CDR3 DNA: TGTGCCAGCAGCCCCGACAGGGGGGACGAGCAGTACTTC